The 28 T cell receptor beta chains reported below all come from one sample, sequenced in a study of CD8 T cells in ankylosing spondylitis. Overall study findings and caveats: A TCR beta motif made of several highly homologous variants seemed typical of ankylosing spondylitis blood.

Via MiXCR, TCRdb re-called the 5' RACE reads, giving one row per CDR3 protein. The sample lists about 450,000 distinct CDR3 sequences; 25% to 30% were seen once. Their cognate antigens are unknown. Source material: blood, either unsorted or a sorted T cell fraction (not recorded which). These receptors were taken from a male donor with ankylosing spondylitis.

The chain employs TRBV4-1 and TRBJ2-2; 9 nucleotides match TRBD1. Trimming cost V 3 bases and J 3 bases; bases outside gene matches: 2. The CDR3 spans 15 residues. Germline lookup yields CDR1 MGHRA and CDR2 YSYEKL. The CDR3 spells CASSQRDRDTGELFF. The CDR3 DNA is TGCGCCAGCAGCCAGCGGGACAGGGACACCGGGGAGCTGTTTTTT.

The chain uses TRBV4-2 and TRBJ1-2, with a weak D call TRBD1 (6 bases). V lost 0 bases to trimming and J lost 3 bases, with 14 bases between them. Germline assignment: CDR1 LGHNA and CDR2 YNFKEQ. The CDR3 is made up of 16 amino acids. CDR3 region: CASSQDLRGRDYGYTF. For the CDR3, the DNA is TGTGCCAGCAGCCAAGACCTCAGGGGAAGAGACTATGGCTACACCTTC.

This clonotype occurred a few times. The genes are TRBV2 and TRBJ2-1, with TRBD2 identical over 7 bases. The CDR3 totals 13 residues. The V gene's germline CDR1 is SNHLY and CDR2 FYNNEI. The V gene end was trimmed by 0 bases and the J gene end by 7 bases; junction bases not matched to a gene: 0. DNA for the CDR3: TGTGCCAGCAGTGAAGCGCGGGGGAATGAGCAGTTCTTC. It translates to CASSEARGNEQFF.

Here the CDR3 DNA reads TGCAGCGTTGGGCTAGCGGGGACCTACGAGCAGTACTTC. Protein: CSVGLAGTYEQYF. V gene TRBV29-1 combines with J gene TRBJ2-7, with 9 positions matching TRBD2. CDR3 size: 13 residues. From germline, CDR1 is SQVTM and CDR2 ANQGSEA. V was pared by 4 bases and J by 2 bases, with 3 bases of the junction left unmatched.

In its sample, this clonotype was seen a few times. This chain connects TRBV12-3 or TRBV12-4 to TRBJ2-1; a possible D gene is TRBD2 (6 bases). The germline V and J ends were trimmed by 6 bases and 1 base, with 13 bases remaining between them. This CDR3 is 15 amino acids long. The CDR3 coding sequence is TGTGCCAGCAGCCCAACGACTAGTTCCTACAATGAGCAGTTCTTC. Its translation: CASSPTTSSYNEQFF.

V usage is TRBV5-1 and J usage is TRBJ1-2; D may be TRBD1 (6 bases). The germline CDR1 and CDR2 sequences are SGHRS and YFSETQ. V lost 2 bases, J lost 4 bases, and 15 bases lay in between. The CDR3 sequence is 15 residues long. The CDR3 region is CASSFLQGSSYGYTF. The CDR3 DNA reads as TGCGCCAGCAGCTTCTTGCAGGGGTCCTCCTATGGCTACACCTTC.

This CDR3 reads CASSPLAGNYGYTF. The CDR3 nucleotides read TGTGCCAGCAGCCCTTTGGCGGGTAACTATGGCTACACCTTC. The V gene is TRBV3-1, the J gene TRBJ1-2; D unclear. The CDR3 has 14 amino acids. From germline, CDR1 is LGHDT and CDR2 YNNKEL (reference sequence). Trimming pared 4 bases from V and 1 base from J, leaving 10 bases between.

This rearrangement joins TRBV12-3 or TRBV12-4 to TRBJ1-2, with D unresolved. Deletions cut 2 bases from V and 2 bases from J, with 6 bases between. The CDR3 runs to 13 residues. CDR3 region: CASSLNSNYGYTF. The CDR3 coding sequence is TGTGCCAGCAGTTTAAATTCCAACTATGGCTACACCTTC.

The V call is TRBV20-1, the J call TRBJ2-7; the match to TRBD2 covers 11 bases. CDR1 and CDR2 from the germline V gene are DFQATT and SNEGSKA (reference sequence). The CDR3 consists of 19 residues. V lost 4 bases to trimming and J lost 3 bases; unmatched junction nucleotides: 20. CDR3 nucleotides: TGCAGTGCTATGGTGCCAACACCAACTAGCGGGGGATTCGGCTACGAGCAGTACTTC. The encoded protein is CSAMVPTPTSGGFGYEQYF.

V gene TRBV5-1 combines with J gene TRBJ2-7, with 8 bases matching TRBD1. Unmatched junction bases numbered 23, after V lost 4 bases and J lost 5 bases. This CDR3 is 19 amino acids long. Per the germline V gene, CDR1 is SGHRS and CDR2 is YFSETQ. For the CDR3, the DNA is TGCGCCAGCAGCCCAGCTGTCCCGGGACAGGAGGTGTGGGGGAACGAGCAGTACGTC. Amino acids: CASSPAVPGQEVWGNEQYV.

CDR3 amino acids: CASSLNQGDGYTF. The CDR3, as DNA: TGTGCCAGCAGCTTAAACCAGGGAGATGGCTACACCTTC. The chain recombines TRBV7-9 with TRBJ1-2, with D tentatively TRBD1 (5 bases). Germline CDR1 reads SEHNR; CDR2 reads FQNEAQ (reference sequence). The CDR3 spans 13 residues. V lost 2 bases to trimming and J lost 6 bases, with 10 bases between them.

The chain couples TRBV20-1 to TRBJ2-1; D is possibly TRBD2 (6 bases). CDR3 length equals 15 residues. The germline V and J ends were trimmed by 0 bases and 2 bases, with 11 bases remaining between them. Germline assignment: CDR1 DFQATT and CDR2 SNEGSKA (reference sequence). For the CDR3, the DNA is TGCAGTGCTAGAGATTCGGACTATCCCTACAATGAGCAGTTCTTC. Its protein is CSARDSDYPYNEQFF.

V is TRBV11-2 and J is TRBJ2-2; 8 bases fit TRBD1. Germline lookup yields CDR1 SGHAT and CDR2 FQNNGV. The V gene end was trimmed by 5 bases and the J gene end by 5 bases; junction bases not matched to a gene: 10. CDR3 length: 16 residues. For the CDR3, the DNA is TGTGCCAGCAGCACTAGGACAGGGAGTGAGACCGGGGAGCTGTTTTTT. As protein: CASSTRTGSETGELFF.

In its sample, this clonotype was seen a few times. CDR3 region: CASSHRGREDNEQFF. CDR3 coding DNA: TGTGCCAGCAGCCATCGGGGGCGGGAGGACAATGAGCAGTTCTTC. The chain is built from TRBV3-1 and TRBJ2-1, with TRBD2 matching 8 bases. CDR1 is LGHDT, CDR2 YNNKEL, per germline (reference sequence). The V segment lost 3 bases and the J segment 5 bases; nucleotides outside the gene matches: 6. CDR3 size: 15 residues.

This clonotype was seen a few times. The rearrangement joins TRBV20-1 to TRBJ2-1, with 7 bases fitting TRBD1. V trimming: 2 bases; J trimming: 9 bases; junction bases outside the gene matches: 4. Germline V gene sequence: CDR1 DFQATT, CDR2 SNEGSKA (reference sequence). The CDR3 totals 12 residues. The CDR3 here is CSARPQGFEQFF. CDR3 bases: TGCAGTGCTAGACCACAGGGGTTTGAGCAGTTCTTC.

J is TRBJ2-4 and V is TRBV12-3 or TRBV12-4; D may match TRBD1 or TRBD2 (5 bases each). The CDR3 consists of 15 residues. Trimming left V 6 bases short and J 0 bases short, with 12 bases between. CDR3 loop: CASRSTGTAKNIQYF. CDR3 DNA: TGTGCCAGCAGATCGACCGGGACAGCCAAAAACATTCAGTACTTC.

The sample holds many counts of this clonotype. J is TRBJ2-7 and V is TRBV5-1; D not certain. This CDR3 is 13 amino acids long. Germline values: CDR1 SGHRS, CDR2 YFSETQ. The V end was cut by 4 bases, the J end by 2 bases, with 10 bases between. The DNA of the CDR3 is TGCGCCAGCAGCCCACAAACCGCCTACGAGCAGTACTTC. Translating it yields CASSPQTAYEQYF. Variable domain in full (rest from reference TRBV5-1 and TRBJ2-7): KAGVTQTPRYLIKTRGQQVTLSCSPISGHRSVSWYQQTPGQGLQFLFEYFSETQRNKGNFPGRFSGRQFSNSRSEMNVSTLELGDSALYLCASSPQTAYEQYFGPGTRLTVT.

V and J are TRBV12-3 or TRBV12-4 and TRBJ2-1; the match to TRBD2 covers 10 bases. V gave up 3 bases and J gave up 4 bases; unmatched junction bases: 3. The CDR3 spans 15 residues. This chain's CDR3 is CASSLMGLAYNEQFF. The CDR3 DNA sequence: TGTGCCAGCAGTTTGATGGGACTAGCGTACAATGAGCAGTTCTTC.

There are a few counts of this clonotype. This sequence joins TRBV6-2 or TRBV6-3 and TRBJ2-1; D gene uncertain. Germline CDR1 reads MNHEY; CDR2 reads SVGEGT. V gave up 6 bases and J gave up 9 bases, with 9 bases separating them. This CDR3 is built from 11 residues. DNA for the CDR3: TGTGCCAGCAGCCCCCGCGGTGAGCAGTTCTTC. Protein: CASSPRGEQFF.

This clonotype was seen many times. V is TRBV5-1 and J is TRBJ2-1, with TRBD1 matching 10 bases. V shed 4 bases, J shed 6 bases, and the junction held 1 base outside the gene matches. The CDR3 contains 13 residues. Germline V CDR1 and CDR2: SGHRS, YFSETQ. The CDR3 protein is CASSRTGGNEQFF. The DNA of the CDR3 is TGCGCCAGCAGCCGGACAGGGGGCAATGAGCAGTTCTTC.

Many counts were recorded for this clonotype. The chain carries TRBV20-1 and TRBJ2-3; 13 nucleotides line up with TRBD2. Germline V lookup: CDR1 DFQATT, CDR2 SNEGSKA (reference sequence). V lost 1 base and J lost 3; bases outside the gene matches: 7. The CDR3 contains 17 residues. The CDR3 loop reads CSARGTSGRGYTDTQYF. CDR3 in DNA: TGCAGTGCTAGAGGAACTAGCGGGAGGGGTTATACAGATACGCAGTATTTT.

V usage is TRBV19 and J usage is TRBJ1-1, with D maybe TRBD1 (5 bases). This CDR3 is built from 15 residues. The V end was cut by 5 bases, the J end by 0 bases, with 13 bases between. Per germline, CDR1 LNHDA and CDR2 SQIVND (reference sequence). CDR3 in amino acids: CASSPIGAMNTEAFF. CDR3 nucleotides: TGTGCCAGTAGTCCGATTGGGGCCATGAACACTGAAGCTTTCTTT.

Only a few counts were recorded for this clonotype. The genes are TRBV12-3 or TRBV12-4 and TRBJ1-1; D remains unclear. The V end lost 6 bases, the J end lost 5 bases, and 7 bases lay between the germline ends. CDR3 length equals 11 residues. CDR3 sequence (DNA): TGTGCCAGCAGGCAGAGTACTGAAGCTTTCTTT. This gives the protein CASRQSTEAFF.

This clonotype was seen many times. The chain combines TRBV12-3 or TRBV12-4 with TRBJ1-2, with 9 bases matching TRBD1. CDR3 length: 13 residues. V shed 5 bases and J 4 bases; nucleotides not matched to a gene: 2. The CDR3 loop reads CASSRDRVYGYTF. In DNA form, the CDR3 reads TGTGCCAGCAGTCGGGACAGGGTCTATGGCTACACCTTC.

The chain links TRBV5-6 to TRBJ2-2; 10 bases are shared with TRBD2. The CDR3 length is 16 residues. Germline CDR1 reads SGHDT; CDR2 reads YYEEEE. Germline trimming cut 4 bases from V and 6 bases from J; bases unmatched to any gene: 9. The CDR3 protein is CASSRGLAAAPGELFF. The CDR3 nucleotides are TGTGCCAGCAGCCGAGGACTAGCGGCAGCCCCCGGGGAGCTGTTTTTT.

The chain recombines TRBV12-3 or TRBV12-4 with TRBJ1-1; no clear D. CDR3 length: 14 amino acids. Trimming took 1 base from V and 1 from J, leaving 7 bases between them. The CDR3 protein is CASSLVPANTEAFF. The CDR3 nucleotides are TGTGCCAGCAGTTTAGTTCCAGCGAACACTGAAGCTTTCTTT.

In its sample, this clonotype was seen a few times. The gene calls are TRBV20-1 and TRBJ1-1; D not resolved. This CDR3 is built from 12 residues. V was trimmed by 3 bases and J by 5 bases, leaving 10 bases between them. Germline V gene sequence: CDR1 DFQATT, CDR2 SNEGSKA (reference sequence). The CDR3 loop reads CSASEGGTEAFF. CDR3 bases: TGCAGTGCTAGCGAGGGAGGGACTGAAGCTTTCTTT.

The chain combines TRBV30 with TRBJ2-3; D possibly uses TRBD1 or TRBD2 (5 bases each). The CDR3 covers 13 residues. Germline lookup yields CDR1 GTSNPN and CDR2 SVGIG (reference sequence). With 4 bases removed from V and 8 bases from J, the gap between germline ends came to 16 bases. The CDR3 loop is CAWNPGPTSTQYF. In DNA, the CDR3 is TGTGCCTGGAATCCGGGGCCCACGTCTACGCAGTATTTT.